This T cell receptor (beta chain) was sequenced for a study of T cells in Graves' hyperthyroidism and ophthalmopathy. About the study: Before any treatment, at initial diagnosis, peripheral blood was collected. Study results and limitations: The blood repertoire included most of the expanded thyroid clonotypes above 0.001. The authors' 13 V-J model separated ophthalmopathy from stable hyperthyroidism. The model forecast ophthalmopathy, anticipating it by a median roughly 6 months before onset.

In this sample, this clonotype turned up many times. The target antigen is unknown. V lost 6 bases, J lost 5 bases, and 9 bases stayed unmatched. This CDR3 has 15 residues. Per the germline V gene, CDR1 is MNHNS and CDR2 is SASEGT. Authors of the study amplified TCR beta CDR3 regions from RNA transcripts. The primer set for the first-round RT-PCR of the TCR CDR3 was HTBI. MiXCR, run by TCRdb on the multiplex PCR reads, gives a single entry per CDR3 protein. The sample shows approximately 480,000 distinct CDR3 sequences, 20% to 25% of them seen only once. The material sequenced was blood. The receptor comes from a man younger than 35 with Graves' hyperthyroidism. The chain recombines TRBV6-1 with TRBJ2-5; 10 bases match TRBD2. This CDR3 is CASSPTSGEGETQYF. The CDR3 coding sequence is TGTGCCAGCAGCCCCACTAGCGGGGAAGGGGAGACCCAGTACTTC.